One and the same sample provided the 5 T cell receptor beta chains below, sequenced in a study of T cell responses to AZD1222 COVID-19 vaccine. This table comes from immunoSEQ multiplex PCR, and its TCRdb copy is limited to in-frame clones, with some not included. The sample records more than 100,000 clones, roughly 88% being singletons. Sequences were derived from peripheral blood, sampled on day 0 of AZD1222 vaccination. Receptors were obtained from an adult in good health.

CDR3 protein: CASSFGQGNEKLFF. Here the CDR3 DNA reads TGTGCCAGCAGCTTTGGGCAGGGAAATGAAAAACTGTTTTTT. This chain uses TRBV7-9 with TRBJ1-4, with a weak D call TRBD1 (5 bases). V was clipped by 3 bases and J by 5 bases, with 10 bases between them. CDR1 SEHNR and CDR2 FQNEAQ come from the germline V gene (reference sequence). This CDR3 has 14 residues. Drawing the rest from reference TRBV7-9 and TRBJ1-4, the complete variable domain is DTGVSQNPRHKITKRGQNVTFRCDPISEHNRLYWYRQTLGQGPEFLTYFQNEAQLEKSRLLSDRFSAERPKGSFSTLEIQRTEQGDSAMYLCASSFGQGNEKLFFGSGTQLSVL.

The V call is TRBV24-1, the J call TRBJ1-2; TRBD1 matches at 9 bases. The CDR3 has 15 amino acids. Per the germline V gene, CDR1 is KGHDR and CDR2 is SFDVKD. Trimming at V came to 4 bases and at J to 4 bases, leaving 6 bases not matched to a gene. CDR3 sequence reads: CATSDQDRGVYGYTF. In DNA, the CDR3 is TGTGCCACCAGTGACCAGGACAGGGGAGTCTATGGCTACACCTTC.

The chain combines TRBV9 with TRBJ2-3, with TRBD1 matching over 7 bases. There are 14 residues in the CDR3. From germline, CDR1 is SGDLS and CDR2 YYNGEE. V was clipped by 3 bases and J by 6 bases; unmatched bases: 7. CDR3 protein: CASSGQGEKDTQYF. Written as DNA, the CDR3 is TGTGCCAGCAGCGGACAGGGAGAGAAGGATACGCAGTATTTT.

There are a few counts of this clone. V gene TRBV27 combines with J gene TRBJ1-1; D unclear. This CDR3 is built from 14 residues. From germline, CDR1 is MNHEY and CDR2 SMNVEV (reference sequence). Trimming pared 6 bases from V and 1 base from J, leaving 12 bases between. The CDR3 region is CASSHGRENTEAFF. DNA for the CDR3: TGTGCCAGCAGCCACGGACGGGAGAACACTGAAGCTTTCTTT.

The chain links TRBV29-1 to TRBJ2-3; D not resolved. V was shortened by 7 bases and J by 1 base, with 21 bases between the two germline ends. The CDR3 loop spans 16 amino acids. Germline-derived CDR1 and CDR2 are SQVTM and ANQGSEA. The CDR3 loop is CSAPDFHVAGTDTQYF. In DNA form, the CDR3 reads TGCAGCGCCCCGGATTTTCATGTGGCGGGCACAGATACGCAGTATTTT.